This is a list of T cell receptor beta chains from one sample in a study of blood T cells in healthy people across ages. Each CDR3 protein is one row after TCRdb ran MiXCR on the 5' RACE reads. The sample includes around 1.5 million distinct CDR3 sequences, about 31% of them seen just once. Material: blood. The receptors shown here come from a woman aged 30 to 39 in good health. Both conserved end residues are part of each CDR3. A D gene is named only where the DNA matches it firmly.

d_gene | j_gene | v_gene | CDR3aa
NA | TRBJ2-7 | TRBV29-1 | CSVEDPSESSYEQYF
NA | TRBJ2-5 | TRBV29-1 | CSVGEQFEQYF
TRBD1 | TRBJ1-1 | TRBV6-1 | CASTEFPPGGGRSTEAFF
NA | TRBJ1-2 | TRBV28 | CASSLAGDRGYTF
NA | TRBJ1-2 | TRBV20-1 | CSAIFRSVYGYTF
NA | TRBJ1-6 | TRBV6-1 | CASGVHGTRNSPHHF
NA | TRBJ2-3 | TRBV5-1 | CASSLPTTSTDTQYF
NA | TRBJ1-3 | TRBV10-3 | CAIKRNGGNTIYF
TRBD2 | TRBJ2-5 | TRBV3-1 | CARSQDGTRLEETQYF
NA | TRBJ2-3 | TRBV27 | CASSPEGDADTQYF
NA | TRBJ1-2 | TRBV6-1 | CASSASAGVSGYTF
TRBD1 | TRBJ2-4 | TRBV7-9 | CASSPKSGTGRENIQYF
NA | TRBJ1-2 | TRBV5-1 | CASRGDGTNYGYTF
NA | TRBJ1-4 | TRBV6-1 | CASSESGRNEKLFF
TRBD1 | TRBJ2-7 | TRBV27 | CASSRQGRRYEQYF
TRBD1 | TRBJ1-6 | TRBV20-1 | CSAPPDRAGSPLHF
TRBD2 | TRBJ2-3 | TRBV20-1 | CSARTGSGGGADTQYF
NA | TRBJ2-6 | TRBV28 | CASSPNRANVLTF
NA | TRBJ1-1 | TRBV4-1 | CASSHRKGQNTEAFF
NA | TRBJ2-4 | TRBV10-3 | CAISARNEQYF
NA | TRBJ2-5 | TRBV20-1 | CSALFRGQETQYF
NA | TRBJ1-1 | TRBV12-3/TRBV12-4 | CASSLQGSPEAFF
NA | TRBJ2-3 | TRBV7-2 | CASSLVGTSTDTQYF
TRBD2 | NA | TRBV6-6 | CAGRAAGVIYEQYF
NA | TRBJ2-1 | TRBV4-2 | CASSQEKAFEQFF
NA | TRBJ1-2 | TRBV5-1 | CASSDGSTYGYTF
TRBD1 | TRBJ1-2 | TRBV5-1 | CASSRDGQASGYTF
NA | TRBJ2-3 | TRBV7-8 | CASSLSGTPGTDTQYF